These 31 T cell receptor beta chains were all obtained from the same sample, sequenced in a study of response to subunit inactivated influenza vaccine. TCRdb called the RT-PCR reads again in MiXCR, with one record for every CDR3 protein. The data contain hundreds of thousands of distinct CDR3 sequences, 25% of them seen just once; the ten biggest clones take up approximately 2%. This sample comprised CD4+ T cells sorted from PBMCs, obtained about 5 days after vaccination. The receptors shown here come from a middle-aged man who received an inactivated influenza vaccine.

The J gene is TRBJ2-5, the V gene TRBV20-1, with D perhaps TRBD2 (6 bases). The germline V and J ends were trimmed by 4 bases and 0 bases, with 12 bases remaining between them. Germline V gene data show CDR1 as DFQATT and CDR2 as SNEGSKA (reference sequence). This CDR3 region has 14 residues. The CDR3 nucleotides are TGCAGTGCTATAGGTAGCGGAGACCAAGAGACCCAGTACTTC. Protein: CSAIGSGDQETQYF.

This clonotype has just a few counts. CDR3 in DNA: TGTGCCAGCAGCTTAGGGTTAGCGGGAGTTCGCCAAGAGACCCAGTACTTC. This codes for CASSLGLAGVRQETQYF. The chain is built from TRBV7-3 and TRBJ2-5, with 9 positions matching TRBD2. The CDR3 runs to 17 residues. The trim removed 2 bases at V and 1 base at J, leaving 8 bases unmatched. Germline V gene lookup returns CDR1 SGHTA and CDR2 FQGTGA.

In nucleotides, the CDR3 is TGTGCCAGCAGGACTAGCGGAGAGACCCAGTACTTC. Protein sequence: CASRTSGETQYF. The chain joins TRBV6-2 or TRBV6-3 to TRBJ2-5, with TRBD2 matching over 9 bases. V lost 6 bases to trimming and J lost 4 bases; unmatched junction nucleotides: 0. The CDR3 has 12 amino acids. Germline V CDR1 and CDR2: MNHEY, SVGEGT.

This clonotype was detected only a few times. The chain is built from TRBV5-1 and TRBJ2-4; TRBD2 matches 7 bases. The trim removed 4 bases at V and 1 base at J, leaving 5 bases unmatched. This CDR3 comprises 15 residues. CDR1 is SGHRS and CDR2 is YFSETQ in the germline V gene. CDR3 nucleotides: TGCGCCAGCAGCCCGGGGGGAACGGCCAAAAACATTCAGTACTTC. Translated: CASSPGGTAKNIQYF.

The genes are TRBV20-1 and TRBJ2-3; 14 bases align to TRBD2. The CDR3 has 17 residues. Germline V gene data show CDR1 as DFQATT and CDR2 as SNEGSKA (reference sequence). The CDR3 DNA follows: TGCAGCAGCTTTTCCGGGACTAGCGGGGGCCGCACAGATACGCAGTATTTT. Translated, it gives CSSFSGTSGGRTDTQYF.

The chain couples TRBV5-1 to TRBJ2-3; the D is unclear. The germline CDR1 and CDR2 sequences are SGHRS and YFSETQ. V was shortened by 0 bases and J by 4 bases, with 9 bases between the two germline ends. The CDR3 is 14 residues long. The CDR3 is CASSLGPLADTQYF. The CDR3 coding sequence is TGCGCCAGCAGCTTGGGCCCCCTGGCAGATACGCAGTATTTT.

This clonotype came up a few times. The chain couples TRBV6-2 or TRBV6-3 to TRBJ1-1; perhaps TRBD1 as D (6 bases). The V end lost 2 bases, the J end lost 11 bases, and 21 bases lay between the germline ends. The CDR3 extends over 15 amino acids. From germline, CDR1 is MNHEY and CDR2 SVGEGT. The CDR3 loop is CASSYTLRGGGAAFF. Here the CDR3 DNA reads TGTGCCAGCAGTTACACCCTGAGGGGGGGTGGCGCGGCTTTCTTT.

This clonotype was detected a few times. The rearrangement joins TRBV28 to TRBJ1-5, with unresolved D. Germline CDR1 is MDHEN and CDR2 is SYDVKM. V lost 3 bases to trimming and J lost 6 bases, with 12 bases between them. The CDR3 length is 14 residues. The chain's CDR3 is CASSFTEASQPQHF. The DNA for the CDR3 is TGTGCCAGCAGTTTTACGGAGGCCAGTCAGCCCCAGCATTTT.

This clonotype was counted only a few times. The CDR3 coding sequence is TGTGCCAGCAGCTCCCCCTTTGGACTAGCGAACACCGGGGAGCTGTTTTTT. Its translation: CASSSPFGLANTGELFF. The chain recombines TRBV7-9 with TRBJ2-2; TRBD2 aligns across 7 bases. CDR3 size: 17 residues. Germline values: CDR1 SEHNR, CDR2 FQNEAQ (reference sequence). The J segment lost 0 bases and the V segment lost 4 bases, leaving 8 bases of the junction unmatched.

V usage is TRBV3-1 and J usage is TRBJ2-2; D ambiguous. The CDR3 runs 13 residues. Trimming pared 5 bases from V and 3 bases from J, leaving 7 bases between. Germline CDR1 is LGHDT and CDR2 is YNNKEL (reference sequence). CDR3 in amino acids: CASSYKYTGELFF. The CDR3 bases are TGTGCCAGCAGCTATAAGTACACCGGGGAGCTGTTTTTT.

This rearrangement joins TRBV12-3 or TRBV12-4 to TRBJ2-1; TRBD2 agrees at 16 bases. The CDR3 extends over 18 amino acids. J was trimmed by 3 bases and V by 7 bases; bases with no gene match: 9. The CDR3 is CASTPGTSGGAFYNEQFF. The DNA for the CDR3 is TGTGCCAGCACCCCAGGGACTAGCGGGGGGGCGTTCTACAATGAGCAGTTCTTC.

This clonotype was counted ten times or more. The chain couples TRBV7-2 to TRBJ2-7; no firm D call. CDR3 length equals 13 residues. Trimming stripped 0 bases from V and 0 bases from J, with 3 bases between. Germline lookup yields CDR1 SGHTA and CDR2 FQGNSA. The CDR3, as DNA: TGTGCCAGCAGCTTAGCGGCCTCCTACGAGCAGTACTTC. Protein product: CASSLAASYEQYF. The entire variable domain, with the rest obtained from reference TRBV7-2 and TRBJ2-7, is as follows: GAGVSQSPSNKVTEKGKDVELRCDPISGHTALYWYRQSLGQGLEFLIYFQGNSAPDKSGLPSDRFSAERTGGSVSTLTIQRTQQEDSAVYLCASSLAASYEQYFGPGTRLTVT.

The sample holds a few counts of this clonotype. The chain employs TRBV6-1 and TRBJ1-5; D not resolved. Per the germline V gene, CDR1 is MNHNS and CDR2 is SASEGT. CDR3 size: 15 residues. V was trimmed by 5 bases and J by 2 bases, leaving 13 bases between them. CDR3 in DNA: TGTGCCAGCAGTCGAAATAGCGGCGGCAATCAGCCCCAGCATTTT. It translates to CASSRNSGGNQPQHF.

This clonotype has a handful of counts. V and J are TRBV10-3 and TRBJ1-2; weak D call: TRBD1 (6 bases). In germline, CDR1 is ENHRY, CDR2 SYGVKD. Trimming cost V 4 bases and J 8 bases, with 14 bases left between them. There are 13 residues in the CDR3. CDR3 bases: TGTGCCATCAGTGCACAGGGAGCTGACGGCTACACCTTC. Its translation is CAISAQGADGYTF.

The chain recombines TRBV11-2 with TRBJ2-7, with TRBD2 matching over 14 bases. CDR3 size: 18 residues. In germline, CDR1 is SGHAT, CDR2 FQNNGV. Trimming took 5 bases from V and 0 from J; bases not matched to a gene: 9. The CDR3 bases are TGTGCCAGCAGCCTGTGGACTAGCGGGGGGCTTACCTCCTACGAGCAGTACTTC. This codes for CASSLWTSGGLTSYEQYF.

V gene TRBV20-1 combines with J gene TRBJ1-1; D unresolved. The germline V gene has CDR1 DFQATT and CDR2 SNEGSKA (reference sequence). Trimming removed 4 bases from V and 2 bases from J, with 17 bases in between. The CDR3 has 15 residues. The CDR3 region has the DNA TGCAGTGCTACCTCCTCGACACGGACCAACACTGAAGCTTTCTTT. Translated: CSATSSTRTNTEAFF.

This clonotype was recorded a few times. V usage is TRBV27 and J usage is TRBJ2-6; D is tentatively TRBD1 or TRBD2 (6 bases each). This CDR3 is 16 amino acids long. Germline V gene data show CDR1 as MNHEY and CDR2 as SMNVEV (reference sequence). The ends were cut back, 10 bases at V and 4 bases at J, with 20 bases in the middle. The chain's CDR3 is CATRRGTVSGANVLTF. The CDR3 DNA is TGTGCCACCCGGAGGGGGACGGTCTCGGGGGCCAACGTCCTGACTTTC.

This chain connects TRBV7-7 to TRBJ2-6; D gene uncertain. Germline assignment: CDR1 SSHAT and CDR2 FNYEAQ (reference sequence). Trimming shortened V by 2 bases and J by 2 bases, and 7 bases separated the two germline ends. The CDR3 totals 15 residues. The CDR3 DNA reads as TGTGCCAGCAGCTTAACCAGAGCTGGGGCCAACGTCCTGACTTTC. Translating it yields CASSLTRAGANVLTF. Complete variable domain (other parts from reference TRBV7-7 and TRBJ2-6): GAGVSQSPRYKVTKRGQDVTLRCDPISSHATLYWYQQALGQGPEFLTYFNYEAQPDKSGLPSDRFSAERPEGSISTLTIQRTEQRDSAMYRCASSLTRAGANVLTFGAGSRLTVL.

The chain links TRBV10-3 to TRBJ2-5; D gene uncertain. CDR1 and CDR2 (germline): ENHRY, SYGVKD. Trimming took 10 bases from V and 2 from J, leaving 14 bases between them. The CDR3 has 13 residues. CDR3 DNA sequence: TGTGCCACCGCATACCTCTTACAAGAGACCCAGTACTTC. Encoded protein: CATAYLLQETQYF.

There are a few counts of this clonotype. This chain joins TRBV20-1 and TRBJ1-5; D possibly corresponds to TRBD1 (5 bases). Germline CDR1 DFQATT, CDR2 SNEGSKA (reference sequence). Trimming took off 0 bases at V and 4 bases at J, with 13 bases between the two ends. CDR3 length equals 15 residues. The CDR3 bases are TGCAGTGCTAGAGATATGCGGGGGAGGAATCAGCCCCAGCATTTT. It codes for CSARDMRGRNQPQHF.

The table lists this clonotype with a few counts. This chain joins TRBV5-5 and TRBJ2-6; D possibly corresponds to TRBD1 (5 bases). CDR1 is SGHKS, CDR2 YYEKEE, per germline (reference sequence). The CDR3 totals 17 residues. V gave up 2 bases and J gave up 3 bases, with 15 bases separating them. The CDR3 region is CASSFRFQGVGANVLTF. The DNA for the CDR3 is TGTGCCAGCAGCTTCAGGTTCCAGGGCGTTGGGGCCAACGTCCTGACTTTC.

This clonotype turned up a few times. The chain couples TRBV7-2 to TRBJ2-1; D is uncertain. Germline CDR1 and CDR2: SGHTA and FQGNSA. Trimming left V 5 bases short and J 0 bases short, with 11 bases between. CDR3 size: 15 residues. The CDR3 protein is CASSASWASYNEQFF. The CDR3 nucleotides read TGTGCCAGCAGCGCAAGTTGGGCCTCCTACAATGAGCAGTTCTTC.

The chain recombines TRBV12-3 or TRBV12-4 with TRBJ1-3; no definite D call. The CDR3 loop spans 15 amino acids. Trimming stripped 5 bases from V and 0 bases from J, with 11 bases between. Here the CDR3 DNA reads TGTGCCAGCAGTGCGATCTTCAGCTCTGGAAACACCATATATTTT. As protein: CASSAIFSSGNTIYF.

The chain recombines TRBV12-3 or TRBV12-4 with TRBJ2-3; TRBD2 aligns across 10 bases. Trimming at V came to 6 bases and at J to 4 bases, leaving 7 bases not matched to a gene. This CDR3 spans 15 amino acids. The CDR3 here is CASSASGRLADTQYF. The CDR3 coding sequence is TGTGCCAGCAGCGCTAGCGGGAGATTGGCAGATACGCAGTATTTT.

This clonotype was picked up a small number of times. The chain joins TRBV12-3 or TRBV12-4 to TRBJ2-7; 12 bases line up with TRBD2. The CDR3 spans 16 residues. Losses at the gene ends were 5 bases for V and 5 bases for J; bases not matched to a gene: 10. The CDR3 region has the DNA TGTGCCAGCAGTATCCTCCTAGCGGGAGGGTTGGACGAGCAGTACTTC. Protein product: CASSILLAGGLDEQYF.

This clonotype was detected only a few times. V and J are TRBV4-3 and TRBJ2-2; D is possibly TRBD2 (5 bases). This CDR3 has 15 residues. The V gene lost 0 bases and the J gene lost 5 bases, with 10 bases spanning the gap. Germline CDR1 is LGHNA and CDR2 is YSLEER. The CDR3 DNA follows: TGCGCCAGCAGCCAAGATCGTCGGGAAACCGGGGAGCTGTTTTTT. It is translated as CASSQDRRETGELFF.

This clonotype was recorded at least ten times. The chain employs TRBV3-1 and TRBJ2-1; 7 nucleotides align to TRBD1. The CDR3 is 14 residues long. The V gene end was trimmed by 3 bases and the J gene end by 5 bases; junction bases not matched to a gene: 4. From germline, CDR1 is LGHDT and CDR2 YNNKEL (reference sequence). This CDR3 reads CASSHGTADNEQFF. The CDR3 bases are TGTGCCAGCAGCCACGGGACAGCTGACAATGAGCAGTTCTTC.

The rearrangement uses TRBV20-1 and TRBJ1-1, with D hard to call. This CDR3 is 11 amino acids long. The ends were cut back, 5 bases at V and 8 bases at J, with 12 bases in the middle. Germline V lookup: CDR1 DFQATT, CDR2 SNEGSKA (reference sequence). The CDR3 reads CSAQDHREAFF. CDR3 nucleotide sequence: TGCAGTGCTCAAGACCACAGAGAAGCTTTCTTT.

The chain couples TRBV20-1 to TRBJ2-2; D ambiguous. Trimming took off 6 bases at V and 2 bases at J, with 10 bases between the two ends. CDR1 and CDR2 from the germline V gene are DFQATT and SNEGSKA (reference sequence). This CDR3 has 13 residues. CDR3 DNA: TGCAGTGCCCTCCGGCAAAACACCGGGGAGCTGTTTTTT. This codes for CSALRQNTGELFF.

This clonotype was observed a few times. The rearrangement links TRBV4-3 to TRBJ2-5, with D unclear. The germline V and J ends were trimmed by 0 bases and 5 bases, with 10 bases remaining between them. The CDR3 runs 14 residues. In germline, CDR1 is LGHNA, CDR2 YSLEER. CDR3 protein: CASSQDVRTETQYF. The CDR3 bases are TGCGCCAGCAGCCAAGACGTCAGGACCGAGACCCAGTACTTC.

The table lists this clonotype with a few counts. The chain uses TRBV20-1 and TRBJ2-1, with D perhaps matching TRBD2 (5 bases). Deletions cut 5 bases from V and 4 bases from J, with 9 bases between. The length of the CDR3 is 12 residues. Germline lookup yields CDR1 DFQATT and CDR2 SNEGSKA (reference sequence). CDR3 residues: CSAAPGYNEQFF. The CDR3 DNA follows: TGCAGTGCTGCCCCGGGGTACAATGAGCAGTTCTTC.